This TCR beta chain was captured in a study of T cell changes during pregnancy in multiple sclerosis. Trimming stripped 0 bases from V and 2 bases from J, with 5 bases between. This CDR3 spans 14 amino acids. The germline V gene encodes CDR1 SGHVS and CDR2 FNYEAQ. Clones were sequenced by immunoSEQ multiplex PCR, and TCRdb holds only the in-frame ones, with some missing. The table lists 40,000 to 60,000 clones, 90% of them singletons. The sample consisted of peripheral blood, taken in the first trimester of pregnancy. The chain is built from TRBV7-6 and TRBJ2-1; D unclear. The clonotype originates from a female donor in good health, enrolled as a control in a pregnancy study. The CDR3 loop reads CASSLAQTYNEQFF. The CDR3 DNA is TGTGCCAGCAGCTTAGCCCAGACCTACAATGAGCAGTTCTTC. Full variable domain (rest looked up from reference TRBV7-6 and TRBJ2-1): GAGVSQSPRYKVTKRGQDVALRCDPISGHVSLYWYRQALGQGPEFLTYFNYEAQQDKSGLPNDRFSAERPEGSISTLTIQRTEQRDSAMYRCASSLAQTYNEQFFGPGTRLTVL.